This T cell receptor (beta chain) is from a study of immune heterogeneity within non-small cell lung tumors. About the study: Of the tumors, a few were squamous cell, roughly 10 non-squamous, and 1 not otherwise specified. General study points: Recurrence of identical dominant CDR3 beta clonotypes was observed across intrapatient tumor sites, concomitant with site-unique high-frequency clones.

It was with 32 V and 13 J primers that multiplex PCR amplified TCR beta CDR3. TCRdb called the multiplex PCR reads again in MiXCR, with one record for every CDR3 protein. The sample consists of 10,000 to 12,000 distinct CDR3 sequences, just under 30% of them appearing once. The template for each sample was 500 to 700 ng of genomic DNA, which had been extracted from bulk tumor tissue. Each primary tumor yielded several biopsies, collected far apart from one another at surgery. Undergoing curative surgery were patients whose non-small cell lung cancer was untreated and newly diagnosed. Turning to this clonotype: Its antigen is as yet unknown.

This CDR3 is 14 amino acids long. Germline values: CDR1 WSHSY, CDR2 SAAADI. Unmatched junction bases numbered 0, after V lost 0 bases and J lost 6 bases. Sequenced sample: lung tumor tissue. This clonotype was sampled from an older woman with non-small cell lung cancer. The J gene is TRBJ2-1, the V gene TRBV10-2, with 9 bases lining up with TRBD1. The CDR3 DNA sequence: TGCGCCAGCAGTGAGTCGACAGGGGGCAATGAGCAGTTCTTC. Translated: CASSESTGGNEQFF.